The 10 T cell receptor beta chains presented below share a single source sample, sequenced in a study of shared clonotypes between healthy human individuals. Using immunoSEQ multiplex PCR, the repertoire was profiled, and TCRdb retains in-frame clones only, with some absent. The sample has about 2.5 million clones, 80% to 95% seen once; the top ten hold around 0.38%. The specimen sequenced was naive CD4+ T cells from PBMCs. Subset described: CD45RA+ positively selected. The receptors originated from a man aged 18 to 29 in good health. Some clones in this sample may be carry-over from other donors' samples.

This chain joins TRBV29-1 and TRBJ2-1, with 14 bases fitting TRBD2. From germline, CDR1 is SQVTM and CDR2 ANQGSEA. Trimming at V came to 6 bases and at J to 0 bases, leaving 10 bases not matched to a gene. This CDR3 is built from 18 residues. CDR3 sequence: CSVPSGGLAGVSYNEQFF. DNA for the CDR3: TGCAGCGTCCCCTCCGGGGGACTAGCGGGAGTCTCCTACAATGAGCAGTTCTTC.

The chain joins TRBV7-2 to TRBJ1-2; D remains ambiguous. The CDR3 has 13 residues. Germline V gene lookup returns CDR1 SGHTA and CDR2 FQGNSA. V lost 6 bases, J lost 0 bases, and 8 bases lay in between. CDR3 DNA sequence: TGTGCCAGCAGGGAAAGCACTAACTATGGCTACACCTTC. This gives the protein CASRESTNYGYTF.

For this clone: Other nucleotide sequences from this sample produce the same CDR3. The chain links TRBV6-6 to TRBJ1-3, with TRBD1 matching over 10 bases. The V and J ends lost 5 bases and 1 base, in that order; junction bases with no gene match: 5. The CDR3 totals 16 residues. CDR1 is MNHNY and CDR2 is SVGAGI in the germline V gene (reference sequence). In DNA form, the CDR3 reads TGTGCCAGCAGTAGCCGGGACAGGGGTTCTGGAAACACCATATATTTT. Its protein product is CASSSRDRGSGNTIYF.

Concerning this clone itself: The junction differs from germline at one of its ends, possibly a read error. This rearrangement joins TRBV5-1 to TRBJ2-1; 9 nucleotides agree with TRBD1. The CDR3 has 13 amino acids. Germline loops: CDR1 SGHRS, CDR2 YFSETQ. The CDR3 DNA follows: TGCGCCAGCAGCTTCTCAAACGGGAACAGGGGGCTCTTC. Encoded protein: CASSFSNGNRGLF. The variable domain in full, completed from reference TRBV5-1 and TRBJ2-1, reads KAGVTQTPRYLIKTRGQQVTLSCSPISGHRSVSWYQQTPGQGLQFLFEYFSETQRNKGNFPGRFSGRQFSNSRSEMNVSTLELGDSALYLCASSFSNGNRGLFGPGTRLTVL.

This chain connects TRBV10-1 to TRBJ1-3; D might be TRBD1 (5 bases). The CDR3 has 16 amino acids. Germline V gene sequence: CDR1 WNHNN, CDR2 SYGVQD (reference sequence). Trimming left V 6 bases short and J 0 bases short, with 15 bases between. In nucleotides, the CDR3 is TGCGCCAGCAGCCGCGACAGTTCCAGCTCTGGAAACACCATATATTTT. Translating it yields CASSRDSSSSGNTIYF.

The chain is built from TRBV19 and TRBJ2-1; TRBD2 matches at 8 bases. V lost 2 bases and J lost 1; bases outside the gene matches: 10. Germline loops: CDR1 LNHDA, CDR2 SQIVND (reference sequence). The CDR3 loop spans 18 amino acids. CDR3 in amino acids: CASSINRGGRYSYNEQFF. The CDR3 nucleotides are TGTGCCAGTAGTATAAATCGAGGCGGGAGGTATTCCTACAATGAGCAGTTCTTC.

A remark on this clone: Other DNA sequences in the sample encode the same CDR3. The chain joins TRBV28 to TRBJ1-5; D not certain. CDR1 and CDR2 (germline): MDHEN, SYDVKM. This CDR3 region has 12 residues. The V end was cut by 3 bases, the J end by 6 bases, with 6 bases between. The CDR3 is CASSFRVQPQHF. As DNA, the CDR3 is TGTGCCAGCAGTTTTCGGGTTCAGCCCCAGCATTTT.

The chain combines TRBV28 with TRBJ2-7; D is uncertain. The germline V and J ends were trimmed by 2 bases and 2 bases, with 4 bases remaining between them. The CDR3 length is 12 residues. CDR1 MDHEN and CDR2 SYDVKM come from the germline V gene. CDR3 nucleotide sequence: TGTGCCAGCAGTTTAATGGCCTACGAGCAGTACTTC. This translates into CASSLMAYEQYF.

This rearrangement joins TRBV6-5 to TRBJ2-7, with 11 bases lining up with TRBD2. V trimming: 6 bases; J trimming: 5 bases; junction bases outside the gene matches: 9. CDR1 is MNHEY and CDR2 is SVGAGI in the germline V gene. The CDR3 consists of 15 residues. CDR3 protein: CASRPTSGRIHEQYF. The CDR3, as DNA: TGTGCCAGCAGGCCTACTAGCGGGAGAATCCACGAGCAGTACTTC.

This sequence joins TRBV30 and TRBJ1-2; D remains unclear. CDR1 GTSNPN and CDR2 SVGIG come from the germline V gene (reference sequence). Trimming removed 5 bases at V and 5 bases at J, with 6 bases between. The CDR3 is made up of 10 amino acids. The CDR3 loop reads CAWGEYGYTF. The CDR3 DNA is TGTGCCTGGGGAGAGTATGGCTACACCTTC. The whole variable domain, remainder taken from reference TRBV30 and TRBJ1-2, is SQTIHQWPATLVQPVGSPLSLECTVEGTSNPNLYWYRQAAGRGLQLLFYSVGIGQISSEVPQNLSASRPQDRQFILSSKKLLLSDSGFYLCAWGEYGYTFGSGTRLTVV.